This passage covers 22 T cell receptor beta chains from one sample sequenced in a study of T cells in Graves' hyperthyroidism and ophthalmopathy. The CDR3 regions of TCR beta were amplified from RNA transcripts. TCR CDR3 underwent first-round RT-PCR with the HTBI primer set. MiXCR was run by TCRdb on the multiplex PCR reads, yielding one entry per CDR3 protein. The sample carries under 350,000 distinct CDR3 sequences, around 20% recorded once. Input material: blood. Receptors originate from a woman between 50 and 59 years old with Graves' hyperthyroidism.

This clonotype was observed many times. The genes are TRBV6-2 or TRBV6-3 and TRBJ1-1; unclear D gene. Germline loops: CDR1 MNHEY, CDR2 SVGEGT. The V gene lost 0 bases and the J gene lost 5 bases, with 22 bases spanning the gap. The CDR3 is 18 amino acids. CDR3 loop: CASSYSRVTPTLQTEAFF. The CDR3 DNA sequence: TGTGCCAGCAGTTACTCGAGAGTGACCCCAACACTTCAAACTGAAGCTTTCTTT.

This chain links TRBV20-1 with TRBJ2-3; possible D gene TRBD1, 5 bases. Germline lookup yields CDR1 DFQATT and CDR2 SNEGSKA (reference sequence). Trimming shortened V by 7 bases and J by 3 bases, and 17 bases separated the two germline ends. This CDR3 has 14 amino acids. The CDR3: CSGERQGTTDTQYF. The CDR3, as DNA: TGCAGTGGTGAGAGGCAGGGTACTACAGATACGCAGTATTTT.

This clonotype was picked up many times. This sequence joins TRBV15 and TRBJ1-2; 11 bases agree with TRBD1. CDR1 LNHNV and CDR2 YYDKDF come from the germline V gene (reference sequence). CDR3 size: 16 residues. The V and J ends lost 2 bases and 4 bases, in that order; junction bases with no gene match: 6. The CDR3 DNA follows: TGTGCCACCAGCAGACCGGACAGGGGGCTTATCTATGGCTACACCTTC. It encodes CATSRPDRGLIYGYTF.

This clonotype was recorded many times. The chain carries TRBV18 and TRBJ1-5; D is ambiguous. CDR1 and CDR2 (germline): KGHSH, LQKENI. The V gene lost 2 bases and the J gene lost 1 base, with 9 bases spanning the gap. This CDR3 has 15 residues. This CDR3 is CASSPTEASNQPQHF. The CDR3 DNA reads as TGTGCCAGCTCACCAACGGAGGCAAGCAATCAGCCCCAGCATTTT.

J is TRBJ2-1 and V is TRBV20-1; D unresolved. This CDR3 is 12 amino acids long. Looked up from germline, CDR1 is DFQATT and CDR2 is SNEGSKA (reference sequence). The V gene lost 1 base and the J gene lost 8 bases, with 9 bases spanning the gap. CDR3 sequence: CSARGQVDEQFF. The CDR3, as DNA: TGCAGTGCTAGAGGGCAAGTCGATGAGCAGTTCTTC.

This clonotype was seen more than once but under ten times. The rearrangement uses TRBV4-1 and TRBJ2-2, with D perhaps TRBD1 (6 bases). Trimming left V 6 bases short and J 0 bases short, with 14 bases between. CDR1 is MGHRA, CDR2 YSYEKL, per germline. The CDR3 totals 16 residues. DNA of the CDR3: TGCGCCAGCAGACCCGGGACAAACGCGAACACCGGGGAGCTGTTTTTT. This sequence encodes CASRPGTNANTGELFF.

This clonotype has ten or more counts. V usage is TRBV30 and J usage is TRBJ2-5; D possibly matches TRBD1 or TRBD2 (5 bases each). The CDR3 is 13 residues long. The V and J ends lost 0 bases and 3 bases respectively, with 8 bases between them. Germline CDR1 is GTSNPN and CDR2 is SVGIG (reference sequence). Written as DNA, the CDR3 is TGTGCCTGGAGTGTACTGGGGGAAGAGACCCAGTACTTC. It translates to CAWSVLGEETQYF. The full variable domain, in which reference TRBV30 and TRBJ2-5 provide the parts outside the CDR3, is SQTIHQWPATLVQPVGSPLSLECTVEGTSNPNLYWYRQAAGRGLQLLFYSVGIGQISSEVPQNLSASRPQDRQFILSSKKLLLSDSGFYLCAWSVLGEETQYFGPGTRLLVL.

There are many counts of this clonotype. This chain joins TRBV3-1 and TRBJ2-3; TRBD2 agrees at 8 bases. V trimming: 4 bases; J trimming: 2 bases; junction bases outside the gene matches: 11. This CDR3 region has 17 residues. CDR1 is LGHDT and CDR2 is YNNKEL in the germline V gene (reference sequence). This CDR3 reads CASSLRTSFSNTDTQYF. DNA for the CDR3: TGTGCCAGCAGCCTTAGGACTAGCTTTTCAAACACAGATACGCAGTATTTT.

This clonotype was recorded at least ten times. This chain connects TRBV5-1 to TRBJ2-7; no reliable D call. Germline CDR1 is SGHRS and CDR2 is YFSETQ. V was trimmed by 0 bases and J by 0 bases, leaving 7 bases between them. The CDR3 is 14 residues long. The CDR3 nucleotides read TGCGCCAGCAGCTTGGAACGGAACTCCTACGAGCAGTACTTC. Its translation is CASSLERNSYEQYF.

This clonotype was seen only a few times. CDR3 DNA sequence: TGCAGTGCTAGGCGGGACTTCACCTACAATGAGCAGTTCTTC. It translates to CSARRDFTYNEQFF. The chain carries TRBV20-1 and TRBJ2-1, with D maybe TRBD2 (6 bases). The CDR3 is 14 amino acids. In germline, CDR1 is DFQATT, CDR2 SNEGSKA (reference sequence). V was trimmed by 3 bases and J by 2 bases, leaving 11 bases between them.

The table lists this clonotype with many counts. The chain carries TRBV30 and TRBJ1-6; D gene unclear. This CDR3 has 13 amino acids. The V end lost 4 bases, the J end lost 11 bases, and 15 bases lay between the germline ends. The germline CDR1 and CDR2 sequences are GTSNPN and SVGIG (reference sequence). CDR3 residues: CAWTVRGVAPLHF. The CDR3 region has the DNA TGTGCCTGGACCGTACGAGGAGTTGCACCCCTCCACTTT.

A note on this clonotype: This clone may be a read error of a much larger clone one base away. The chain combines TRBV6-2 or TRBV6-3 with TRBJ1-2; tentatively, D is TRBD1 (5 bases). Per the germline V gene, CDR1 is MNHEY and CDR2 is SVGEGT. This CDR3 spans 14 amino acids. CDR3 sequence: CASRDSLGTYDYTF. The CDR3 DNA follows: TGTGCCAGCAGAGACTCTCTGGGGACCTATGACTACACCTTC.

This clonotype was recorded many times. At one of its ends the junction is not consistent with the germline gene, which may arise from a read error. V and J are TRBV30 and TRBJ1-5; D possibly corresponds to TRBD1 (6 bases). Germline-derived CDR1 and CDR2 are GTSNPN and SVGIG (reference sequence). There are 16 residues in the CDR3. DNA for the CDR3: TGTGCCTTGAGTCGGACAGCTTCGGGGGGCAATCAGCCCCAGCATTTT. Translated: CALSRTASGGNQPQHF.

The J gene is TRBJ1-1, the V gene TRBV6-2 or TRBV6-3; 8 positions match TRBD1. J gave up 9 bases and V 0 bases, and 3 bases lay outside the gene matches. The germline V gene encodes CDR1 MNHEY and CDR2 SVGEGT. There are 13 residues in the CDR3. In nucleotides, the CDR3 is TGTGCCAGCAGTTACTCCGGCAGGGGGCAAGCTTTCTTT. This sequence encodes CASSYSGRGQAFF.

At least ten counts were recorded for this clonotype. The J gene is TRBJ2-7, the V gene TRBV28; D remains ambiguous. V was clipped by 7 bases and J by 1 base, with 14 bases between them. This CDR3 spans 14 amino acids. Germline CDR1 is MDHEN and CDR2 is SYDVKM. CDR3 protein: CASTPSGSSYEQYF. For the CDR3, the DNA is TGTGCCAGCACACCAAGTGGTAGTTCCTACGAGCAGTACTTC.

The genes are TRBV10-3 and TRBJ1-2, with a weak D call TRBD1 (5 bases). Per the germline V gene, CDR1 is ENHRY and CDR2 is SYGVKD. V was shortened by 2 bases and J by 5 bases, with 9 bases between the two germline ends. This CDR3 region has 13 residues. The CDR3 DNA is TGTGCCATCAGTGAGGACAGCGGATATGGCTACACCTTC. It codes for CAISEDSGYGYTF.

This clonotype was detected many times. V gene TRBV3-1 combines with J gene TRBJ1-4; a possible D gene is TRBD1 (5 bases). The CDR3 has 16 residues. CDR1 is LGHDT, CDR2 YNNKEL, per germline (reference sequence). V dropped 1 base and J dropped 0 bases, with 9 bases sitting between them. CDR3 region: CASSQAPTATNEKLFF. Here the CDR3 DNA reads TGTGCCAGCAGCCAAGCTCCGACAGCAACTAATGAAAAACTGTTTTTT.

This clonotype has at least ten counts. The chain links TRBV28 to TRBJ2-2, with D tentatively TRBD2 (5 bases). The CDR3 totals 15 residues. Germline lookup yields CDR1 MDHEN and CDR2 SYDVKM. V was shortened by 2 bases and J by 5 bases, with 12 bases between the two germline ends. The CDR3 protein is CASSLPGSGTGELFF. DNA of the CDR3: TGTGCCAGCAGTTTACCGGGGTCGGGGACCGGGGAGCTGTTTTTT. The full variable domain, its missing parts supplied by reference TRBV28 and TRBJ2-2, is DVKVTQSSRYLVKRTGEKVFLECVQDMDHENMFWYRQDPGLGLRLIYFSYDVKMKEKGDIPEGYSVSREKKERFSLILESASTNQTSMYLCASSLPGSGTGELFFGEGSRLTVL.

This clonotype occurred many times. The genes are TRBV30 and TRBJ1-2, with 8 bases that match TRBD1. The junction had 3 bases not matched to a gene; V was cut back by 3 bases and J by 3 bases. The CDR3 spans 13 residues. CDR1 GTSNPN and CDR2 SVGIG come from the germline V gene (reference sequence). CDR3 sequence: CAWSNRGDYGYTF. CDR3 sequence (DNA): TGTGCCTGGAGCAACAGGGGGGACTATGGCTACACCTTC.

The table lists this clonotype with a few counts. This rearrangement joins TRBV19 to TRBJ2-7, with D perhaps assigned TRBD1 or TRBD2 (6 bases each). Germline V gene data show CDR1 as LNHDA and CDR2 as SQIVND (reference sequence). V gave up 7 bases and J gave up 2 bases, with 15 bases separating them. The CDR3 sequence is 14 residues long. The CDR3 sequence: CASTPRGLPYEQYF. The CDR3 region has the DNA TGTGCCAGTACACCACGGGGGCTACCCTACGAGCAGTACTTC. Based on the CDR3 plus reference TRBV19 and TRBJ2-7, the full variable domain is DGGITQSPKYLFRKEGQNVTLSCEQNLNHDAMYWYRQDPGQGLRLIYYSQIVNDFQKGDIAEGYSVSREKKESFPLTVTSAQKNPTAFYLCASTPRGLPYEQYFGPGTRLTVT.

This chain links TRBV28 with TRBJ1-1, with 7 bases fitting TRBD1. Germline CDR1 MDHEN, CDR2 SYDVKM. Unmatched junction bases numbered 9, after V lost 5 bases and J lost 3 bases. The CDR3 runs to 15 residues. The CDR3 region has the DNA TGTGCCAGCAGTGAACCAGGGACAGTAGACACTGAAGCTTTCTTT. Translated, it gives CASSEPGTVDTEAFF.

This clonotype was found many times. The rearrangement uses TRBV20-1 and TRBJ2-3, with 11 bases identical to TRBD2. The CDR3 runs 15 residues. Germline lookup yields CDR1 DFQATT and CDR2 SNEGSKA (reference sequence). The junction had 5 bases not matched to a gene; V was cut back by 6 bases and J by 0 bases. The CDR3: CSAISGRESTDTQYF. CDR3 nucleotides: TGCAGTGCGATTAGCGGGAGGGAGAGCACAGATACGCAGTATTTT.